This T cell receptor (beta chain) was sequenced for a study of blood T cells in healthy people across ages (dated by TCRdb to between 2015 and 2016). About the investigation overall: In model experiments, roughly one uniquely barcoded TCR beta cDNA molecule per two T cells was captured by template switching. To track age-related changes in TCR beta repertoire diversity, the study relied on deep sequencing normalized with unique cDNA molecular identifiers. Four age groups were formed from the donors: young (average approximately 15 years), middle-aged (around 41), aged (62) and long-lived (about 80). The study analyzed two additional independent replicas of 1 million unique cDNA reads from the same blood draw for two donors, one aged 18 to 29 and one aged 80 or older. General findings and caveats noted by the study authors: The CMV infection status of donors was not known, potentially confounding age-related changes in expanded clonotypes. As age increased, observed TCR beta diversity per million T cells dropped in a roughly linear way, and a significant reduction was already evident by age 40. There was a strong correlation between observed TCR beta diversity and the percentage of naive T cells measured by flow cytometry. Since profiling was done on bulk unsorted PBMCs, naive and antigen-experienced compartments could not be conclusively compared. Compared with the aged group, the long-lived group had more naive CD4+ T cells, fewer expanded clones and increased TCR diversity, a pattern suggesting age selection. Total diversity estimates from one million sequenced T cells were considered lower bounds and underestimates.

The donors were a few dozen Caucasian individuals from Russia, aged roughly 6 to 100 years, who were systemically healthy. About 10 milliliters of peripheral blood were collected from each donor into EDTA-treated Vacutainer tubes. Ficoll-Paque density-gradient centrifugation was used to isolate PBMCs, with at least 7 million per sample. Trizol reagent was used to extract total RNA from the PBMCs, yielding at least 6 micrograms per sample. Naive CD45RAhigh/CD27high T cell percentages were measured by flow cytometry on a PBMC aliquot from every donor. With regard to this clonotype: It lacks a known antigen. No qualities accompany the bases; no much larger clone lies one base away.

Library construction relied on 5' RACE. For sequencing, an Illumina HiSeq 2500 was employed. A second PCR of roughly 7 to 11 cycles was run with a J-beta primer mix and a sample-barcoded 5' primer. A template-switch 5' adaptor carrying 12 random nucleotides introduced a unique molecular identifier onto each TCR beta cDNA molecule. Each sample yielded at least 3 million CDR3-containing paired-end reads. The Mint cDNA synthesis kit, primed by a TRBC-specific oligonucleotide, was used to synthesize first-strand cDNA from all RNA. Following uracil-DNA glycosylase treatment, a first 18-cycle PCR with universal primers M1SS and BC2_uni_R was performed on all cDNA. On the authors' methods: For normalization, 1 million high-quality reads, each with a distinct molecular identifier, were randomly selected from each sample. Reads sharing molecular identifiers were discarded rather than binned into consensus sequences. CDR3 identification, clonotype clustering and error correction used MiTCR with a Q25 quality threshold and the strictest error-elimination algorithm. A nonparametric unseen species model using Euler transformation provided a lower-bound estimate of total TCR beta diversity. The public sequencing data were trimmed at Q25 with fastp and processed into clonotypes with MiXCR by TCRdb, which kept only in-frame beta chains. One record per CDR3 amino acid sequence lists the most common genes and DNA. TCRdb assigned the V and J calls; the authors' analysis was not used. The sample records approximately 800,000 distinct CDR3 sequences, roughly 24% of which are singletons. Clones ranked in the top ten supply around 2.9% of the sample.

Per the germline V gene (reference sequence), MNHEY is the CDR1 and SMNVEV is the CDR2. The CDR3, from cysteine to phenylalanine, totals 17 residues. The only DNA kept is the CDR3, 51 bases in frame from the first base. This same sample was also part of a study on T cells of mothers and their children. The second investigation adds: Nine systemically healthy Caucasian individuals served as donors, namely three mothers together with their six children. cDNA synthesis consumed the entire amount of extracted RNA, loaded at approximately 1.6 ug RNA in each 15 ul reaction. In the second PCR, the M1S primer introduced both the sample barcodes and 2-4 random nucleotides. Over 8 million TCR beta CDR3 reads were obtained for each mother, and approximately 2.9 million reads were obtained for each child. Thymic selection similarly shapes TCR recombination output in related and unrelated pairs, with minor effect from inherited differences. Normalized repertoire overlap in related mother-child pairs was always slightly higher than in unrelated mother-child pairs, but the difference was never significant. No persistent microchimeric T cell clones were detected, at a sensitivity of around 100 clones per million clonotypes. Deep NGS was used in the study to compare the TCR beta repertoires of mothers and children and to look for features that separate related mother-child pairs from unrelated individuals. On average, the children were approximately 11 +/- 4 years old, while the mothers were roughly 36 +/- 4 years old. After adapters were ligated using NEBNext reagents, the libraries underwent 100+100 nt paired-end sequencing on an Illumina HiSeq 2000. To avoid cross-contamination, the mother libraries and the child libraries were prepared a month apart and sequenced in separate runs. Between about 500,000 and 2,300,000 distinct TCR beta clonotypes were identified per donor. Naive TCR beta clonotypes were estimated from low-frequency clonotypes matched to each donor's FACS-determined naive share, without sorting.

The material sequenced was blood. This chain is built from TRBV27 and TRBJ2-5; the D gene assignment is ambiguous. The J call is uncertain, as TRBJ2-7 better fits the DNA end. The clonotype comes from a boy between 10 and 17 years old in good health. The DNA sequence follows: TGTGCCAGCGCCCTTTGGACGGGCCCCCTTAGCTCCTACGAGCAGTACTTC. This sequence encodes CASALWTGPLSSYEQYF.